The clone carrying this T cell receptor beta chain was counted at least ten times. No antigen is known for it. Authors' methods: CDR3 differences across clinicopathological groups were used to build a distant-metastasis classifier for papillary thyroid cancer. Using MiXCR, TCRdb reanalyzed the PCR reads. TCRdb assigned the V and J calls; the authors' analysis was not used. The repertoire consists of around 41,000 clones, with 3% to 3.5% occurring once and the leading ten covering 8% to 10%. Patients had received no treatment of any kind before thyroid surgery. The source of the sample is a study of metastatic and nonmetastatic thyroid tumors. About the research overall: The study looked at repertoires side by side in blood and in tumor or nodule tissue from malignant and benign thyroid patients. Broader study findings: Relative to benign nodules, malignant thyroid tumors were reportedly characterized by significantly elevated TCR beta diversity in blood and tumor.

The CDR3 covers 13 residues. In germline, CDR1 is MNHNS, CDR2 SASEGT. V lost 5 bases and J lost 5, with 12 bases in between. What was sequenced was blood. V usage is TRBV6-1 and J usage is TRBJ2-5; a possible D gene is TRBD2 (5 bases). The source is a female donor with papillary thyroid cancer or a benign thyroid nodule (not recorded which). Some clones in this sample may be carry-over from other donors' samples. In DNA, the CDR3 is TGTGCCAGCAGTTACGGACTGGAGGAGACCCAGTACTTC. This encodes CASSYGLEETQYF.